This entry lists 8 T cell receptor beta chains sequenced from one sample in a study of T cells in Graves' hyperthyroidism and ophthalmopathy. Authors of the study amplified TCR beta CDR3 regions from RNA transcripts. Researchers ran a first-round RT-PCR on the TCR CDR3 using the HTBI primer set. TCRdb reprocessed the multiplex PCR reads with MiXCR, giving one entry per CDR3 protein. This sample yields about 210,000 distinct CDR3 sequences, of which over 15% are seen a single time; under 65% belongs to the top ten. Sequences were obtained from blood. These TCRs come from a man aged 50 or older with Graves' hyperthyroidism.

There are many counts of this clonotype. V gene TRBV15 combines with J gene TRBJ2-3; D not resolved. With 1 base removed from V and 3 bases from J, the gap between germline ends came to 11 bases. Germline values: CDR1 LNHNV, CDR2 YYDKDF (reference sequence). CDR3 length: 15 amino acids. The CDR3 spells CATSRASPFTDTQYF. As DNA, the CDR3 is TGTGCCACCAGCAGAGCAAGCCCCTTTACAGATACGCAGTATTTT.

The DNA of the CDR3 is TGTGCCAGCAGCCTGACTAGTGGTAGGACCCAGTACTTC. It is translated as CASSLTSGRTQYF. The chain joins TRBV7-3 to TRBJ2-5, with a tentative D call TRBD2 (6 bases). Germline V lookup: CDR1 SGHTA, CDR2 FQGTGA. CDR3 length: 13 amino acids. The V end lost 5 bases, the J end lost 7 bases, and 14 bases lay between the germline ends.

The chain recombines TRBV30 with TRBJ1-1; perhaps TRBD1 as D (5 bases). CDR3 length: 15 residues. Germline V gives CDR1 GTSNPN, CDR2 SVGIG (reference sequence). V was cut by 0 bases and J by 3 bases, with 14 bases left in between. The CDR3 here is CAWSVLGRVDTEAFF. The CDR3 bases are TGTGCCTGGAGTGTACTCGGCAGGGTGGACACTGAAGCTTTCTTT.

Only a few counts were recorded for this clonotype. The rearrangement links TRBV5-1 to TRBJ2-7, with D possibly TRBD1 on 6 matching bases. V gave up 5 bases and J gave up 0 bases, with 15 bases separating them. This CDR3 region has 15 residues. Germline loops: CDR1 SGHRS, CDR2 YFSETQ. This chain's CDR3 is CASRVGHVTSYEQYF. CDR3 coding DNA: TGCGCCAGCAGGGTGGGACACGTAACCTCCTACGAGCAGTACTTC.

There are many counts of this clonotype. An end of the junction differs from the germline gene, which may be a read error. This rearrangement joins TRBV7-7 to TRBJ2-2, with no clear D. Germline V gene lookup returns CDR1 SSHAT and CDR2 FNYEAQ (reference sequence). The CDR3 sequence is 14 residues long. CDR3 in DNA: TGTGCTAGCAGCTTAGCTTGGGACACCGGGGAGCTGTTTTTT. It codes for CASSLAWDTGELFF.

A few counts support this clonotype. This chain joins TRBV20-1 and TRBJ1-2; no reliable D call. The CDR3 has 12 residues. V was shortened by 5 bases and J by 8 bases, with 15 bases between the two germline ends. Germline V gene data show CDR1 as DFQATT and CDR2 as SNEGSKA (reference sequence). The CDR3 loop reads CSAHAAQIGYTF. The DNA of the CDR3 is TGCAGTGCTCATGCCGCCCAGATCGGCTACACCTTC.

This clonotype has at least ten counts. The rearrangement joins TRBV27 to TRBJ1-5; D is unresolved. This CDR3 comprises 13 residues. The germline CDR1 and CDR2 sequences are MNHEY and SMNVEV (reference sequence). Trimming removed 3 bases at V and 0 bases at J, with 3 bases between. The CDR3 region is CASSFDSNQPQHF. DNA for the CDR3: TGTGCCAGCAGTTTTGATAGCAATCAGCCCCAGCATTTT.

This clonotype was seen more than once but under ten times. The chain employs TRBV6-1 and TRBJ1-4; no clear D gene. The CDR3 covers 13 residues. V was cut by 11 bases and J by 5 bases, with 15 bases left in between. The germline gives CDR1 MNHNS, CDR2 SASEGT. CDR3: CAVSGVRNEKLFF. CDR3 DNA: TGTGCCGTATCCGGGGTTCGCAATGAAAAACTGTTTTTT.